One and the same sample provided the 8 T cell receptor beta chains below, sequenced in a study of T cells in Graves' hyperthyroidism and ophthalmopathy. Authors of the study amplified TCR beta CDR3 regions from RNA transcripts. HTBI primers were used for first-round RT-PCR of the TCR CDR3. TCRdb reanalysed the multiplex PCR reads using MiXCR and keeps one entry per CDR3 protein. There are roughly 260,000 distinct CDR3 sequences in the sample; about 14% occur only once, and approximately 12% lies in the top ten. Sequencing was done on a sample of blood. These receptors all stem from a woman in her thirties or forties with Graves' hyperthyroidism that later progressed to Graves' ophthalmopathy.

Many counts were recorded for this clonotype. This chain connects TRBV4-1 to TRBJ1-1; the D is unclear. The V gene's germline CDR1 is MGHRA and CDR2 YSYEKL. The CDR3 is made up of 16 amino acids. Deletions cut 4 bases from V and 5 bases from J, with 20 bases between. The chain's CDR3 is CASSPQTRTPGTEAFF. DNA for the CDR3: TGCGCCAGCAGCCCACAAACCCGGACCCCGGGGACTGAAGCTTTCTTT.

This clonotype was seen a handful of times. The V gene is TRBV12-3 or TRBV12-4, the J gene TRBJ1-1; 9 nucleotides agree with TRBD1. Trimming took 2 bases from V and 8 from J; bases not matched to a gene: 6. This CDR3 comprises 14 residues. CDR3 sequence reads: CASSLLATGGEAFF. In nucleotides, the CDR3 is TGTGCCAGCAGTTTACTAGCGACAGGGGGAGAAGCTTTCTTT.

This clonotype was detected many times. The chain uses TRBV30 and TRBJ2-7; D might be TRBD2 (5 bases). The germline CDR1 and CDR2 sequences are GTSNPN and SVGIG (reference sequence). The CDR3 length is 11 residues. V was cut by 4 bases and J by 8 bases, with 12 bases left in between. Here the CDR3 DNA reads TGTGCCTGGACCAAGGCCGGGAAGCAGTACTTC. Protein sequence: CAWTKAGKQYF.

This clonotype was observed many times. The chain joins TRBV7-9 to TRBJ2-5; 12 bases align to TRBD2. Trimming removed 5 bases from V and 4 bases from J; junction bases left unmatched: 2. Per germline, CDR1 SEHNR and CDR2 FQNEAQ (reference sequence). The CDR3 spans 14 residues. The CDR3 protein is CASSRGLAGETQYF. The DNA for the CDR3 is TGTGCCAGCAGCCGGGGACTAGCGGGAGAGACCCAGTACTTC.

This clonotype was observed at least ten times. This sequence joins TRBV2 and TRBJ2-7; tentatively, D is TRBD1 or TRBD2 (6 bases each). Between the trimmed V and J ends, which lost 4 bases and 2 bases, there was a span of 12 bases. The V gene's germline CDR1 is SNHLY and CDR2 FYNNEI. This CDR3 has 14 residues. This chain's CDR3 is CASSGGAETYEQYF. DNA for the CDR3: TGTGCCAGCAGTGGGGGGGCTGAAACCTACGAGCAGTACTTC.

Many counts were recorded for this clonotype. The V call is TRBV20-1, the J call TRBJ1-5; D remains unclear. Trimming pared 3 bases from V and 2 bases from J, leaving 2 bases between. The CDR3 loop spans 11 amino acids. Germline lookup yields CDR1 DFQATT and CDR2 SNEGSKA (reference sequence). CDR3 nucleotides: TGCAGTGCTAGGGGCAATCAGCCCCAGCATTTT. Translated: CSARGNQPQHF.

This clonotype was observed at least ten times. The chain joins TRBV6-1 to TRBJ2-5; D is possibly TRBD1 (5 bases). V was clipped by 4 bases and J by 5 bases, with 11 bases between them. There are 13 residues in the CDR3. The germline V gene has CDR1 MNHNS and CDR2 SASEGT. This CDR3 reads CASSVPGFETQYF. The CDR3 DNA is TGTGCCAGCAGTGTACCAGGGTTCGAGACCCAGTACTTC.

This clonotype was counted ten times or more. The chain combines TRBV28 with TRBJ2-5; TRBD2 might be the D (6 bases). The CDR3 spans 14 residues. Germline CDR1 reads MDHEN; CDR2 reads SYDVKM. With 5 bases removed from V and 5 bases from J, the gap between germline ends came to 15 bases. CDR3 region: CASSPRLVQETQYF. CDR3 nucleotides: TGTGCCAGCAGTCCCAGACTAGTCCAGGAGACCCAGTACTTC.